The T cell receptor beta chain described here comes from a study of molecular identifiers for immune sequencing clone quantification. Regarding the study as a whole: A single cell's spiked Jurkat TCR RNA was reportedly detectable among 900,000 to 1,000,000 naive cells.

TCRdb analysed the PCR reads with MiXCR anew, one entry per CDR3 protein. The sample comprises around 89,000 distinct CDR3 sequences, 15% to 20% of which are singletons, and 0.85% rests with the top ten. Sorted naive CD8 T cells, roughly 20,000 to 1,100,000, were sequenced from 10%, 30% or 50% RNA. Points on this clonotype: Its antigen is still unknown.

Per germline, CDR1 LGHDT and CDR2 YNNKEL (reference sequence). V shed 0 bases and J shed 8 bases, with 22 bases lying between them. CDR3 length equals 17 residues. Sequenced: naive CD8+ T cells from blood, with Jurkat cell RNA spiked in. The subset denotes: FACS-sorted CD8+CD4-CCR7+CD45RA+ naive T cells. This sequence joins TRBV3-1 and TRBJ1-1, with D possibly TRBD1 on 5 matching bases. The TCR originated in a human donor in good health. Some libraries in this study had Jurkat cell RNA spiked in. CDR3 DNA sequence: TGTGCCAGCAGCCAAGAATTGTCCCCCATCTACGGGACGGAAGCTTTCTTT. Translating gives CASSQELSPIYGTEAFF.